The next 28 T cell receptor beta chains were all read from a single sample in a study of blood T cell repertoires in COVID-19. TCRdb keeps only in-frame clones here, not all; method: immunoSEQ multiplex PCR. The top ten hold around 14% of the sample, which has about 160,000 clones, about four fifths seen once. Sequenced: peripheral blood. The origin of the receptors is an elderly woman with acute or convalescent COVID-19.

The chain is built from TRBV9 and TRBJ2-2; 7 positions match TRBD1. The V gene's germline CDR1 is SGDLS and CDR2 YYNGEE. V was clipped by 0 bases and J by 4 bases; unmatched bases: 3. The CDR3 contains 15 residues. The DNA for the CDR3 is TGTGCCAGCAGCGTAGGGGGGACAGCCACCGGGGAGCTGTTTTTT. It yields the protein CASSVGGTATGELFF.

The chain has TRBV5-1 and TRBJ2-1; 9 positions agree with TRBD1. CDR1 is SGHRS, CDR2 YFSETQ, per germline. CDR3 length equals 15 residues. The junction had 12 bases not matched to a gene; V was cut back by 7 bases and J by 7 bases. The CDR3 loop is CASLYRTGVGNEQFF. DNA of the CDR3: TGCGCCAGCCTCTACCGGACAGGGGTGGGGAATGAGCAGTTCTTC.

On this clone: One junction end does not reproduce the germline sequence, and a read error may be involved. The V and J genes are TRBV7-2 and TRBJ2-1; TRBD2 matches at 16 bases. The CDR3 extends over 15 amino acids. Germline values: CDR1 SGHTA, CDR2 FQGNSA. The CDR3 coding sequence is TGTGCCAGCAGCTTAGCGGGGACTAGCGGGAGGGGATTGCTCTTC. Translated: CASSLAGTSGRGLLF.

This clone was seen only once. The chain joins TRBV12-3 or TRBV12-4 to TRBJ2-3; 9 positions agree with TRBD1. V shed 3 bases, J shed 9 bases, and the junction held 4 bases outside the gene matches. The CDR3 sequence is 13 residues long. This CDR3 is CASSLRQGVTQYF. CDR3 DNA: TGTGCCAGCAGTTTGAGACAGGGGGTAACGCAGTATTTT.

This clone has just one count. The chain employs TRBV19 and TRBJ1-1; 9 bases line up with TRBD1. The ends lost 1 base at V and 4 bases at J; junction bases unmatched: 1. The CDR3 runs to 14 residues. Germline loops: CDR1 LNHDA, CDR2 SQIVND (reference sequence). CDR3 sequence: CASSIGTGVTEAFF. The CDR3 DNA reads as TGTGCCAGTAGTATAGGGACAGGGGTCACTGAAGCTTTCTTT.

The rearrangement links TRBV28 to TRBJ1-5; D gene uncertain. CDR3 length: 14 residues. The germline CDR1 and CDR2 sequences are MDHEN and SYDVKM. Trimming pared 2 bases from V and 8 bases from J, leaving 13 bases between. CDR3 coding DNA: TGTGCCAGCAGTTTACTAAGGGTCGGGGAGCCCCAGCATTTT. Protein: CASSLLRVGEPQHF. Full variable domain (rest looked up from reference TRBV28 and TRBJ1-5): DVKVTQSSRYLVKRTGEKVFLECVQDMDHENMFWYRQDPGLGLRLIYFSYDVKMKEKGDIPEGYSVSREKKERFSLILESASTNQTSMYLCASSLLRVGEPQHFGDGTRLSIL.

As to this clone: The sample carries other DNA sequences with the same CDR3. The rearrangement links TRBV18 to TRBJ1-4, with 7 bases identical to TRBD1. Germline V gives CDR1 KGHSH, CDR2 LQKENI. CDR3 length: 13 residues. With 3 bases clipped from V and 6 bases from J, the junction kept 1 base outside the gene matches. The CDR3 region is CASSPDRDEKLFF. Here the CDR3 DNA reads TGTGCCAGCTCACCCGACAGGGATGAAAAACTGTTTTTT.

V is TRBV6-5 and J is TRBJ2-7, with D uncertain. The V gene's germline CDR1 is MNHEY and CDR2 SVGAGI. Trimming removed 6 bases from V and 7 bases from J, with 10 bases in between. The CDR3 runs to 11 residues. CDR3 sequence reads: CASRRQEEQYF. In nucleotides, the CDR3 is TGTGCCAGCAGGCGTCAGGAAGAGCAGTACTTC.

This clone was seen once. The chain joins TRBV7-9 to TRBJ2-7, with a tentative D call TRBD1 (6 bases). Germline V lookup: CDR1 SEHNR, CDR2 FQNEAQ (reference sequence). The ends were cut back, 5 bases at V and 3 bases at J, with 11 bases in the middle. The CDR3 extends over 13 amino acids. The chain's CDR3 is CASSLRDNYEQYF. The CDR3 coding sequence is TGTGCCAGCAGCCTCCGGGACAACTACGAGCAGTACTTC.

DNA for the CDR3: TGTGCCAGCAGTTCTTTTCCCGGGACAGACTATGGCTACACCTTC. The encoded protein is CASSSFPGTDYGYTF. The chain couples TRBV28 to TRBJ1-2, with 7 nucleotides matching TRBD1. The CDR3 loop spans 15 amino acids. In germline, CDR1 is MDHEN, CDR2 SYDVKM. J lost 3 bases, V lost 4 bases, and 8 bases had no gene match.

The chain links TRBV18 to TRBJ2-2, with TRBD2 matching over 10 bases. This CDR3 has 18 residues. Per the germline V gene, CDR1 is KGHSH and CDR2 is LQKENI. V shed 2 bases and J 8 bases; nucleotides not matched to a gene: 14. The CDR3 DNA reads TGTGCCAGCTCACCAGCCCCCGGACTAGCGGATTCACCGGGGGAGCTGTTTTTT. This sequence encodes CASSPAPGLADSPGELFF.

The CDR3 region has the DNA TGTGCCAGCAGCCAAGGACCGGGGACCTACAATGAGCAGTTCTTC. Protein: CASSQGPGTYNEQFF. The chain employs TRBV5-5 and TRBJ2-1; weak D call: TRBD2 (5 bases). CDR1 and CDR2 (germline): SGHKS, YYEKEE (reference sequence). The CDR3 has 15 amino acids. V was clipped by 4 bases and J by 2 bases, with 13 bases between them.

V and J are TRBV11-3 and TRBJ2-2, with TRBD2 matching over 13 bases. V dropped 4 bases and J dropped 7; count of bases not matched to a gene: 6. CDR1 is SGHNT and CDR2 is YENEEA in the germline V gene. The CDR3 extends over 16 amino acids. The CDR3 is CASSSRLAGGIGELFF. The CDR3 DNA is TGTGCCAGCAGCTCCAGACTAGCGGGGGGCATCGGGGAGCTGTTTTTT.

The chain joins TRBV5-6 to TRBJ2-7; a weak D match, TRBD2 (5 bases). The V end lost 4 bases, the J end lost 6 bases, and 26 bases lay between the germline ends. Germline CDR1 is SGHDT and CDR2 is YYEEEE. The CDR3 has 17 amino acids. The CDR3 reads CASSQTGSQRKSGEQYF. CDR3 DNA: TGTGCCAGCAGCCAGACCGGGTCACAAAGAAAAAGCGGCGAGCAGTACTTC. The full variable domain, completed using reference TRBV5-6 and TRBJ2-7, is DAGVTQSPTHLIKTRGQQVTLRCSPKSGHDTVSWYQQALGQGPQFIFQYYEEEERQRGNFPDRFSGHQFPNYSSELNVNALLLGDSALYLCASSQTGSQRKSGEQYFGPGTRLTVT.

The gene calls are TRBV19 and TRBJ1-1; D is uncertain. Looked up from germline, CDR1 is LNHDA and CDR2 is SQIVND (reference sequence). V was trimmed by 5 bases and J by 4 bases, leaving 17 bases between them. CDR3 length equals 15 residues. The CDR3 loop reads CASSPMGGGSTEAFF. The CDR3 bases are TGTGCCAGTAGTCCGATGGGAGGAGGGAGCACTGAAGCTTTCTTT.

The chain has TRBV3-1 (or the pseudogene TRBV3-2) and TRBJ1-1; D is unclear. V was shortened by 1 base and J by 3 bases, with 9 bases between the two germline ends. Germline CDR1 and CDR2: LGHDT and YNNKEL (reference sequence). This CDR3 is 14 amino acids long. The DNA of the CDR3 is TGTGCCAGCAGCCAAGGCCCAGGTCACACTGAAGCTTTCTTT. Translation gives CASSQGPGHTEAFF.

This sequence joins TRBV9 and TRBJ1-6, with TRBD1 matching 8 bases. Losses at the gene ends were 2 bases for V and 5 bases for J; bases not matched to a gene: 3. The V gene's germline CDR1 is SGDLS and CDR2 YYNGEE. The length of the CDR3 is 15 residues. DNA for the CDR3: TGTGCCAGCAGCGTCCGGGACAGGAATAATTCACCCCTCCACTTT. This translates into CASSVRDRNNSPLHF. The complete variable domain, with remaining parts taken from reference TRBV9 and TRBJ1-6, reads DSGVTQTPKHLITATGQRVTLRCSPRSGDLSVYWYQQSLDQGLQFLIQYYNGEERAKGNILERFSAQQFPDLHSELNLSSLELGDSALYFCASSVRDRNNSPLHFGNGTRLTVT.

The chain joins TRBV28 to TRBJ2-7, with D perhaps TRBD1 (6 bases). The germline CDR1 and CDR2 sequences are MDHEN and SYDVKM. The ends were cut back, 5 bases at V and 0 bases at J, with 8 bases in the middle. The CDR3 extends over 13 amino acids. CDR3 protein: CASSGDISYEQYF. CDR3 sequence (DNA): TGTGCCAGCAGTGGGGACATCTCCTACGAGCAGTACTTC.

This clone was counted once. This chain joins TRBV18 and TRBJ2-3, with 8 bases aligning to TRBD2. Unmatched junction bases numbered 8, after V lost 3 bases and J lost 6 bases. Germline CDR1 reads KGHSH; CDR2 reads LQKENI. CDR3 length: 15 amino acids. The DNA of the CDR3 is TGTGCCAGCTCACCCATGTCCGGGGGGGCTGATACGCAGTATTTT. Residues: CASSPMSGGADTQYF.

The chain joins TRBV12-3 or TRBV12-4 to TRBJ1-2, with D unclear. The CDR3 contains 13 residues. V was trimmed by 4 bases and J by 0 bases, leaving 6 bases between them. The CDR3 region is CASSYGSNYGYTF. The CDR3 coding sequence is TGTGCCAGCAGTTACGGGTCTAACTATGGCTACACCTTC.

The rearrangement joins TRBV30 to TRBJ2-2; possible D gene TRBD2, 6 bases. This CDR3 contains 14 residues. The ends were cut back, 1 base at V and 7 bases at J, with 13 bases in the middle. CDR1 and CDR2 (germline): GTSNPN, SVGIG (reference sequence). This chain's CDR3 is CAWSEGLRGGELFF. CDR3 nucleotide sequence: TGTGCCTGGAGTGAGGGACTCCGGGGCGGGGAGCTGTTTTTT. Variable domain in full (rest from reference TRBV30 and TRBJ2-2): SQTIHQWPATLVQPVGSPLSLECTVEGTSNPNLYWYRQAAGRGLQLLFYSVGIGQISSEVPQNLSASRPQDRQFILSSKKLLLSDSGFYLCAWSEGLRGGELFFGEGSRLTVL.

The chain uses TRBV5-6 and TRBJ2-1, with TRBD1 matching 10 bases. CDR1 and CDR2 from the germline V gene are SGHDT and YYEEEE. The CDR3 has 15 residues. Germline trimming cut 4 bases from V and 6 bases from J; bases unmatched to any gene: 7. CDR3 coding DNA: TGTGCCAGCAGCCCTAGGACAGGGGGATTCAATGAGCAGTTCTTC. Protein sequence: CASSPRTGGFNEQFF.

This chain connects TRBV5-1 to TRBJ2-7, with D perhaps TRBD2 (5 bases). Between the trimmed V and J ends, which lost 4 bases and 6 bases, there was a span of 23 bases. Looked up from germline, CDR1 is SGHRS and CDR2 is YFSETQ. This CDR3 has 16 amino acids. CDR3 sequence reads: CASSNFGGASEGEQYF. In DNA, the CDR3 is TGCGCCAGCAGCAACTTTGGTGGAGCTTCCGAGGGCGAGCAGTACTTC.

This sequence joins TRBV12-3 or TRBV12-4 and TRBJ1-2; D ambiguous. Trimming shortened V by 7 bases and J by 8 bases, and 14 bases separated the two germline ends. The CDR3 consists of 12 residues. CDR3 DNA: TGTGCCAGCACCCGGTTTGGCGGCGGCTACACCTTC. Amino acids: CASTRFGGGYTF.

The chain carries TRBV2 and TRBJ1-4; 8 nucleotides match TRBD1. CDR3 length: 14 amino acids. The trim removed 6 bases at V and 3 bases at J, leaving 3 bases unmatched. Per germline, CDR1 SNHLY and CDR2 FYNNEI. In nucleotides, the CDR3 is TGTGCCAGCAGCCTACAGGGGGCTAATGAAAAACTGTTTTTT. Encoded protein: CASSLQGANEKLFF. Supplemented by reference TRBV2 and TRBJ1-4, the full variable domain reads EPEVTQTPSHQVTQMGQEVILRCVPISNHLYFYWYRQILGQKVEFLVSFYNNEISEKSEIFDDQFSVERPDGSNFTLKIRSTKLEDSAMYFCASSLQGANEKLFFGSGTQLSVL.

This chain connects TRBV3-1 (or the pseudogene TRBV3-2) to TRBJ2-2, with D possibly being TRBD1 (5 bases). With 2 bases removed from V and 6 bases from J, the gap between germline ends came to 13 bases. The CDR3 consists of 15 residues. In germline, CDR1 is LGHDT, CDR2 YNNKEL (reference sequence). The CDR3 spells CASSQRTGGPGELFF. CDR3 coding DNA: TGTGCCAGCAGCCAAAGAACAGGTGGCCCCGGGGAGCTGTTTTTT.

The chain carries TRBV30 and TRBJ2-7; 7 bases map to TRBD1. J lost 0 bases, V lost 8 bases, and 10 bases had no gene match. Germline V gene sequence: CDR1 GTSNPN, CDR2 SVGIG (reference sequence). The CDR3 has 14 amino acids. The CDR3 here is CARSRAGGSYEQYF. The CDR3 DNA reads as TGTGCCCGTTCCCGGGCAGGGGGCTCCTACGAGCAGTACTTC.

This clone has just one count. The chain's CDR3 is CASSYRAGMNTEAFF. The CDR3 DNA is TGCGCCAGCAGCTATCGGGCGGGGATGAACACTGAAGCTTTCTTT. The chain links TRBV5-1 to TRBJ1-1; D unclear. The germline CDR1 and CDR2 sequences are SGHRS and YFSETQ. The V and J ends lost 3 bases and 0 bases respectively, with 12 bases between them. CDR3 length: 15 amino acids.